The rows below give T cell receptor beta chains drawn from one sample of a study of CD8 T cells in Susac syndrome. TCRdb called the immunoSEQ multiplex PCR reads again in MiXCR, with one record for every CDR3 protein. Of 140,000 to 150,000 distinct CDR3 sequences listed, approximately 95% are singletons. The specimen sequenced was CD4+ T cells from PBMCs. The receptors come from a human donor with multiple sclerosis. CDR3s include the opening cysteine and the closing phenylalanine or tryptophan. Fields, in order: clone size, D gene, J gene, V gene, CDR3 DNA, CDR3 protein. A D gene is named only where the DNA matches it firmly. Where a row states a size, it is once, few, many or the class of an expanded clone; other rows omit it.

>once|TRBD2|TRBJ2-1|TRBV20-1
TGCAGTGCTTGGACTAGCGGGAGGCCAGATTCCTCCTACAATGAGCAGTTCTTC
CSAWTSGRPDSSYNEQFF
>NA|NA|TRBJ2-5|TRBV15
TGTGCCACCAGCAGTAGGTTTCAGGGTCGGGAGACCCAGTACTTC
CATSSRFQGRETQYF
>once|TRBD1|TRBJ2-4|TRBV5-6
TGTGCCAGCAGCTATCGGGACAGGGGTGTGAACATTCAGTACTTC
CASSYRDRGVNIQYF
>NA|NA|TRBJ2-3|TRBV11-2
TGTGCCAGCAGGGGGAGTTTCGGCACAGATACGCAGTATTTT
CASRGSFGTDTQYF
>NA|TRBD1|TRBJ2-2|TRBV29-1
TGCAGCGTAAAACAGGGGGCGCGGGACACCGGGGAGCTGTTTTTT
CSVKQGARDTGELFF
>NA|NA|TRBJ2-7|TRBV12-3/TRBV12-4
TGTGCCAGCAGTTCACTATTTACAGGCCTGACCCTCGAGCAGTACTTC
CASSSLFTGLTLEQYF
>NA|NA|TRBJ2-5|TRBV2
TGTGCCAGCGTACAGTTTGGAGAGACCCAGTACTTC
CASVQFGETQYF
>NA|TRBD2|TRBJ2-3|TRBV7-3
TGTGCCAGCAGCTTAGTTGGTAGCGGGGGACCCACAGATACGCAGTATTTT
CASSLVGSGGPTDTQYF
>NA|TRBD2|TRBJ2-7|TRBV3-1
TGTGCCAGCAGCCAGCTTAAGTCGGGACTAGCGGGAGGCCTCAACGAGCAGTACTTC
CASSQLKSGLAGGLNEQYF
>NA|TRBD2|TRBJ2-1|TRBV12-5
TGTGCTAGTGGTTTGGTACTAGGACGGGGGGGTAATGAGCAGTTCTTC
CASGLVLGRGGNEQFF
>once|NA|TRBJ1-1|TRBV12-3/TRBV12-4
TGTGCCAGCAGTTTAAGTTACACTGAAGCTTTCTTT
CASSLSYTEAFF
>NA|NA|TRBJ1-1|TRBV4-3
TGCGCCAGCAGCCAGGTTACCGGGGCGCGTGAAGCTTTCTTT
CASSQVTGAREAFF
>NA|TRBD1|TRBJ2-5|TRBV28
TGTGCCAGCAGTCTACAGGGGGCTCACACAGAGACCCAGTACTTC
CASSLQGAHTETQYF
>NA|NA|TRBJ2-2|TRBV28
TGTGCCAGTCTAGCGCGAAACACCGGGGAGCTGTTTTTT
CASLARNTGELFF
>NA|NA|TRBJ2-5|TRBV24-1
TGTGCCACCAGTGTAGCCAGCCTAAATCGGGAGACCCAGTACTTC
CATSVASLNRETQYF
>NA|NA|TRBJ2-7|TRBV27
TGTGCCAGCATTGCTCCTTTGGGAGAGCAGTACTTC
CASIAPLGEQYF
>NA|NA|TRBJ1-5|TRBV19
TGTGCCAGTAGTAAGATGGGAGCGCAGGGGAATCAGCCCCAGCATTTT
CASSKMGAQGNQPQHF
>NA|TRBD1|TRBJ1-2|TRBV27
TGTGCCAGCAGCTCCAACAGGGGCCTTAATGGCTACACCTTC
CASSSNRGLNGYTF
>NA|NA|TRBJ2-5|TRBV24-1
TGTGCCACCAGTGATCGGAATCGCGGGCCGGGCCCCCGGGAGACCCAGTACTTC
CATSDRNRGPGPRETQYF
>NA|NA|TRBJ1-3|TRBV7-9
TGTGCCAGCAGCTTAGTGATGTCGGGACCTGGAAACACCATATATTTT
CASSLVMSGPGNTIYF
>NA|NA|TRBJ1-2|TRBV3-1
TGTGCCAGCAGCCTAACCGGTGGGGTCGCTGGCTACACCTTC
CASSLTGGVAGYTF
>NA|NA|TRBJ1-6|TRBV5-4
TGTGCCAGCAGCTTTGGGGGCAGGGCCTCTTCACCCCTCCACTTT
CASSFGGRASSPLHF
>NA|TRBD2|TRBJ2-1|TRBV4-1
TGCGCCAGCAGCCTAGCGGGGGTCATGGATGAGCAGTTCTTC
CASSLAGVMDEQFF
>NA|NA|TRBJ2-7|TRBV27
TGTGCCAGCAGGAAATTAGGGGGGCCCTCCTACGAGCAGTACTTC
CASRKLGGPSYEQYF
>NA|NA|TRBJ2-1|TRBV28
TGTGCCAGCAGTTTTACTAGCAGGTCCTACAATGAGCAGTTCTTC
CASSFTSRSYNEQFF
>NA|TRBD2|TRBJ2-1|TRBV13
TGTGCCAGCAGCTTACAAGTTGGGACTAGCGGGGGGGACAATGAGCAGTTCTTC
CASSLQVGTSGGDNEQFF
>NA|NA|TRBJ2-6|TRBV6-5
TGTGCCAGCAGCCGCCAAGGTAGAGGGGCCAACGTCCTGACTTTC
CASSRQGRGANVLTF
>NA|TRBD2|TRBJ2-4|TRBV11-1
TGTGCCAGCAGCTTAGCGGGAGGGAAGGACATTCAGTACTTC
CASSLAGGKDIQYF
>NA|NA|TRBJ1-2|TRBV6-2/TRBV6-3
TGTGCCAGCAGCTTCATCGGGGCAAACTATGGCTACACCTTC
CASSFIGANYGYTF
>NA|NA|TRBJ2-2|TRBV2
TGTGCCAGCAGTGATGGGGGTGGGTCCGGGGAGCTGTTTTTT
CASSDGGGSGELFF
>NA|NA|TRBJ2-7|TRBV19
TGTGCCAGTAGTATTTTCCGGGACTCCTACGAGCAGTACTTC
CASSIFRDSYEQYF